This TCR beta chain was found in a study of early T cells in non-severe SARS-CoV-2 infection. On the study more broadly: Whole-blood bulk RNA, unsorted, was sequenced, and chains were unpaired.

V was trimmed by 3 bases and J by 7 bases, leaving 16 bases between them. Germline CDR1 and CDR2: MGHDK and SYGVNS. CDR3 length equals 15 residues. Overall study findings and caveats: VDJdb-based matching was biased toward anti-spike CD8 responses and missed private and CD4 specificities.

cDNA molecules, individually, were tagged with unique molecular identifiers. One entry per CDR3 protein results from TCRdb running MiXCR on the 5' RACE reads. The sample consists of some 39,000 distinct CDR3 sequences, about 4% of them appearing once. In the case of this clonotype: The target antigen is unknown.

The rearrangement links TRBV25-1 to TRBJ2-1, with D possibly called TRBD1 or TRBD2 (6 bases each). Sequencing was carried out using whole blood. The receptor was derived from an adult who was a healthcare worker with PCR-confirmed SARS-CoV-2 infection or an uninfected control (not recorded which). This chain's CDR3 is CASSDPRGAENEQFF. The CDR3 region has the DNA TGTGCCAGCAGTGATCCTAGGGGGGCCGAGAATGAGCAGTTCTTC.